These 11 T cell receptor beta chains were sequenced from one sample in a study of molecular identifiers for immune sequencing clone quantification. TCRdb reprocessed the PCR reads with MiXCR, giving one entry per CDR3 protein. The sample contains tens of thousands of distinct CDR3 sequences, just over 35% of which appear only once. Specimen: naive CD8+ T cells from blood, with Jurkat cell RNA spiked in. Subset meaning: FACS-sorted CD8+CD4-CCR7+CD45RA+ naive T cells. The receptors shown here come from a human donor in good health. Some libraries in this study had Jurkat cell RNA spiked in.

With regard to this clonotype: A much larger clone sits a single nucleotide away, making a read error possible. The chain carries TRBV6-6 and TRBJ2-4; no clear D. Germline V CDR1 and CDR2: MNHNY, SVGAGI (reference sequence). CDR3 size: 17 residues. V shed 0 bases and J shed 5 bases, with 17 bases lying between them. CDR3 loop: CASSYSLLEDPENIQYF. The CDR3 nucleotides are TGTGCCAGCAGTTACTCGTTATTAGAGGACCCGGAAAACATTCAGTACTTC.

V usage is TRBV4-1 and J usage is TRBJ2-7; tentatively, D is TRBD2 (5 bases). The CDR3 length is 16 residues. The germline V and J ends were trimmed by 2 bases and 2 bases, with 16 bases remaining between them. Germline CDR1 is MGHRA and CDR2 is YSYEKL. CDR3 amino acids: CASSQWSGITAYEQYF. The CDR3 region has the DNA TGCGCCAGCAGCCAATGGTCGGGAATAACCGCCTACGAGCAGTACTTC.

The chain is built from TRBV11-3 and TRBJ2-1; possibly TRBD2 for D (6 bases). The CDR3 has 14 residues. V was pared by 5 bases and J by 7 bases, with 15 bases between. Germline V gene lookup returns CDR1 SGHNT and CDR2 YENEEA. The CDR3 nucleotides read TGTGCCAGCAGCCCTCGACTAGGATCAAATGAGCAGTTCTTC. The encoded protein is CASSPRLGSNEQFF.

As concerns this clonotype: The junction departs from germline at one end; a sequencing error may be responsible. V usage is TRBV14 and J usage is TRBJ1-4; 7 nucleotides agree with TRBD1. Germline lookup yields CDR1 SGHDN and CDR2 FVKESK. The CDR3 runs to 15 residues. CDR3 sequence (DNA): TGTGCCAGCAGGCAAGGGGACAGCTCGAATGAAAAACTGTTTTTT. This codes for CASRQGDSSNEKLFF.

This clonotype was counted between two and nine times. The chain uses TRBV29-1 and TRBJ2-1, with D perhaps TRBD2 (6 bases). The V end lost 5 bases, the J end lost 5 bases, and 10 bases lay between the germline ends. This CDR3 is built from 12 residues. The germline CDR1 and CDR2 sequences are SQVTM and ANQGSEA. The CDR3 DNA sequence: TGCAGCGTTCTGAGGGAGGACAATGAGCAGTTCTTC. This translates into CSVLREDNEQFF.

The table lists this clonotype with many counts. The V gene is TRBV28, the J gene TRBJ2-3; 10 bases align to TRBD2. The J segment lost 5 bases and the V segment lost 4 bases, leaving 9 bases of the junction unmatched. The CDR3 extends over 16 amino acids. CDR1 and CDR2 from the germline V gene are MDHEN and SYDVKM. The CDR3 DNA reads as TGTGCCAGCAGTTCGCCCGGGCTAGCGGGAGTAGATACGCAGTATTTT. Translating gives CASSSPGLAGVDTQYF.

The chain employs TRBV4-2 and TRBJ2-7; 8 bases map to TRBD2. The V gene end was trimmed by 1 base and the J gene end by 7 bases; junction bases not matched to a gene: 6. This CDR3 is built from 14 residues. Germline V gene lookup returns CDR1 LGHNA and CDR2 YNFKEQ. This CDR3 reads CASSQARGGREQYF. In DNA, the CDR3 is TGTGCCAGCAGCCAAGCTCGCGGGGGGCGGGAGCAGTACTTC.

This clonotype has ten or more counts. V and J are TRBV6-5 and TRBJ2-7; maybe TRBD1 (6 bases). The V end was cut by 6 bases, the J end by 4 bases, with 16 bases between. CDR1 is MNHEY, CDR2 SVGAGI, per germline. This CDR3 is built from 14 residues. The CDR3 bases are TGTGCCAGCAGCCCGGATCAGGGGTCGTACGAGCAGTACTTC. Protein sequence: CASSPDQGSYEQYF.

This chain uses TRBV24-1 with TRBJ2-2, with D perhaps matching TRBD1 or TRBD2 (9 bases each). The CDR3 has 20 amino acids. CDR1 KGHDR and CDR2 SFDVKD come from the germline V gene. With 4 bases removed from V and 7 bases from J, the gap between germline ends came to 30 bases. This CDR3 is CATSEGTGPSGRSSRGELFF. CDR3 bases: TGTGCCACCAGTGAAGGGACAGGGCCGAGCGGGAGGAGTTCCCGCGGGGAGCTGTTTTTT.

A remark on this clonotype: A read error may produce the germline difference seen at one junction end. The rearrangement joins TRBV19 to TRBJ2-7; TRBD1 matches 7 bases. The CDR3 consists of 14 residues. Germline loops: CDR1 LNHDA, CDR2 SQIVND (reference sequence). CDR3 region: CASSPGTVLYEQHF. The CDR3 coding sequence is TGTGCCAGTAGTCCCGGGACAGTACTCTACGAGCAGCACTTC.

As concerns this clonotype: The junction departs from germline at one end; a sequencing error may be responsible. CDR3 coding DNA: TGCAGCGTTGAAGATCCCCAAGGAATCGGGATCCGGATCTCAGGGGCCAACGTCCAGACTTTC. Amino acid sequence: CSVEDPQGIGIRISGANVQTF. The chain is built from TRBV29-1 and TRBJ2-6; maybe TRBD1 (6 bases). Germline V CDR1 and CDR2: SQVTM, ANQGSEA. The CDR3 has 21 residues.